The T cell receptor (beta chain) under discussion was sequenced for a study of T cells in Graves' hyperthyroidism and ophthalmopathy. On the study more broadly: Initial diagnosis, before any treatment, was when peripheral blood was collected. Findings and limits, study-wide: Ophthalmopathy was model-predicted a median about 6.7 months pre-onset.

RNA transcripts yielded amplified TCR beta CDR3 regions. HTBI primers drove first-round RT-PCR of the TCR CDR3. TCRdb fed the multiplex PCR reads into MiXCR, producing one record per CDR3 protein. This table holds about 350,000 distinct CDR3 sequences, about 15% found once. Germline-derived CDR1 and CDR2 are SGHDT and YYEEEE. V was trimmed by 5 bases and J by 1 base, leaving 19 bases between them. This CDR3 comprises 17 residues. It was uncontrolled infection, other autoimmune disease, pregnancy or lactation that excluded patients. Clinical symptoms, serum thyroxine, TRAb, thyroid ultrasound and orbital computed tomography established diagnosis. For this clonotype: Its antigen is not identified.

Sequencing was done on a sample of blood. The TCR was taken from a woman aged 30 to 39 with Graves' hyperthyroidism. The rearrangement uses TRBV5-6 and TRBJ1-5, with D possibly TRBD1 on 6 matching bases. The CDR3 protein is CASSFWGSGASNQPQHF. CDR3 DNA: TGTGCCAGCAGTTTTTGGGGGTCGGGGGCCAGCAATCAGCCCCAGCATTTT.